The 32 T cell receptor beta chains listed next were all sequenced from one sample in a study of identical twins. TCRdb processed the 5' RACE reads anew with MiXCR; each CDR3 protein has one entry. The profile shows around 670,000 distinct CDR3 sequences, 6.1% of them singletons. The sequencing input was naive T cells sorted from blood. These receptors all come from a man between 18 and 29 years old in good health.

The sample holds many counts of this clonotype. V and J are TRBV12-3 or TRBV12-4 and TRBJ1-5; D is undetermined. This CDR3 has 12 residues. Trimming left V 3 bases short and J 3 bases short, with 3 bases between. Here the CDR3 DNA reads TGTGCCAGCAGTTTGATCAATCAGCCCCAGCATTTT. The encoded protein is CASSLINQPQHF.

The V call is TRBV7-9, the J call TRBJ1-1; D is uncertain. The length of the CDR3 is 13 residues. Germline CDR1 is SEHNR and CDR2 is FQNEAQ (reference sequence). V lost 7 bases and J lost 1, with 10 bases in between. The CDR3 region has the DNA TGTGCCAGCACCTCCCAGGCGAACACTGAAGCTTTCTTT. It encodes CASTSQANTEAFF. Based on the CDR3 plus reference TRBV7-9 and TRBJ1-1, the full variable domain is DTGVSQNPRHKITKRGQNVTFRCDPISEHNRLYWYRQTLGQGPEFLTYFQNEAQLEKSRLLSDRFSAERPKGSFSTLEIQRTEQGDSAMYLCASTSQANTEAFFGQGTRLTVV.

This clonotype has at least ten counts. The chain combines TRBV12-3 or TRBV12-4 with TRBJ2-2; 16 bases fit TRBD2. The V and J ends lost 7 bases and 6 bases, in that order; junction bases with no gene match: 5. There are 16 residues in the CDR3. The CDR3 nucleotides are TGTGCCAGCATTGGGACTAGCGGGAGGGCCCCCGGGGAGCTGTTTTTT. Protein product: CASIGTSGRAPGELFF.

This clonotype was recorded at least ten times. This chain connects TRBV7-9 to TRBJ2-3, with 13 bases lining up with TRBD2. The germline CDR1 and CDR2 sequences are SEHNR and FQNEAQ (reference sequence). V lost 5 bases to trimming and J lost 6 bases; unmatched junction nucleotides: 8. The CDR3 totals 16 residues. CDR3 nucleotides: TGTGCCAGCAGCCAGACCGGGACTAGCGGGATTGATACGCAGTATTTT. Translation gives CASSQTGTSGIDTQYF. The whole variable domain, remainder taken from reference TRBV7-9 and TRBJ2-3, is DTGVSQNPRHKITKRGQNVTFRCDPISEHNRLYWYRQTLGQGPEFLTYFQNEAQLEKSRLLSDRFSAERPKGSFSTLEIQRTEQGDSAMYLCASSQTGTSGIDTQYFGPGTRLTVL.

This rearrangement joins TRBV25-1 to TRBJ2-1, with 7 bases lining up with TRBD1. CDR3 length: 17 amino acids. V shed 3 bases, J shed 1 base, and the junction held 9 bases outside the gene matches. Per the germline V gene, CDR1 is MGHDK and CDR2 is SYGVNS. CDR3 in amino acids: CASSDLRQGLSYNEQFF. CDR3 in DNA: TGTGCCAGCAGTGATCTCCGACAGGGCCTATCCTACAATGAGCAGTTCTTC. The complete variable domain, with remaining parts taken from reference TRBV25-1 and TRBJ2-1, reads EADIYQTPRYLVIGTGKKITLECSQTMGHDKMYWYQQDPGMELHLIHYSYGVNSTEKGDLSSESTVSRIRTEHFPLTLESARPSHTSQYLCASSDLRQGLSYNEQFFGPGTRLTVL.

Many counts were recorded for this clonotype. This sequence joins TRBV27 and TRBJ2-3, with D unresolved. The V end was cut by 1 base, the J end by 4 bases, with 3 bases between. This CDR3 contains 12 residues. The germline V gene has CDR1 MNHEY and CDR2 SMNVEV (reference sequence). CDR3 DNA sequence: TGTGCCAGCAGTTTATTTCCAGATACGCAGTATTTT. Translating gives CASSLFPDTQYF.

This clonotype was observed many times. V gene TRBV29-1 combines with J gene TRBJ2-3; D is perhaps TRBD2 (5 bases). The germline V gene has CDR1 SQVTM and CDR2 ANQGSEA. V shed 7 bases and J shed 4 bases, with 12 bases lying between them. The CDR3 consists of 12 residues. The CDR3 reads CSAQLGSDTQYF. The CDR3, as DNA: TGCAGCGCCCAACTAGGATCAGATACGCAGTATTTT.

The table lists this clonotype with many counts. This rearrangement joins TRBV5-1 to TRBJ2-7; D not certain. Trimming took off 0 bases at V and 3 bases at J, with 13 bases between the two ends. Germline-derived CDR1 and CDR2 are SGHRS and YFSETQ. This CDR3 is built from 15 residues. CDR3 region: CASSLDWQRDYEQYF. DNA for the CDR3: TGCGCCAGCAGCTTGGATTGGCAGAGAGACTACGAGCAGTACTTC.

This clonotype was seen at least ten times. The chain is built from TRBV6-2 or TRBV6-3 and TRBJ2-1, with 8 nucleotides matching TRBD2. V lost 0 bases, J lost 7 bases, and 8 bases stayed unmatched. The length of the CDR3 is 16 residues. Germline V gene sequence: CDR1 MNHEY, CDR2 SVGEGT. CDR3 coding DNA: TGTGCCAGCAGTTACTCAGGCGGCGGGAGGCAGAATGAGCAGTTCTTC. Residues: CASSYSGGGRQNEQFF.

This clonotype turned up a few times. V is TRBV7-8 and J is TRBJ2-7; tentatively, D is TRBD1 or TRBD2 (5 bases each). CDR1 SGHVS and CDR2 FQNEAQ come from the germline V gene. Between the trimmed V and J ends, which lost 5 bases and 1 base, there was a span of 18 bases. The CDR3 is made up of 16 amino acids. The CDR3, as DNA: TGTGCCAGCAGCCTCCCCCCGGGGACGGTTTCCTACGAGCAGTACGTC. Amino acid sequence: CASSLPPGTVSYEQYV.

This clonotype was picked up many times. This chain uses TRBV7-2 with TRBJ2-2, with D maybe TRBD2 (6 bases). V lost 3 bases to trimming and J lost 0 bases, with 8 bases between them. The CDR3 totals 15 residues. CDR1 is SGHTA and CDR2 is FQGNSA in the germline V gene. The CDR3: CASSFGGTNTGELFF. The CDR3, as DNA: TGTGCCAGCAGCTTCGGCGGGACGAACACCGGGGAGCTGTTTTTT.

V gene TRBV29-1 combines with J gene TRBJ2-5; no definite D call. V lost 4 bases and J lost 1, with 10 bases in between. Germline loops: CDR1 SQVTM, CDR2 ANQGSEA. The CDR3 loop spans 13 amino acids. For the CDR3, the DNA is TGCAGCGTTGCAGGTAGCTCCCAAGAGACCCAGTACTTC. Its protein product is CSVAGSSQETQYF.

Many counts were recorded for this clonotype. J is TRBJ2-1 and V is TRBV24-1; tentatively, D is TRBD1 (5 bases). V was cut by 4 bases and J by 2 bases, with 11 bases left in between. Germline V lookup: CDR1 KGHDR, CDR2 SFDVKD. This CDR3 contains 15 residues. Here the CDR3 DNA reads TGTGCCACCAGTGAAATGACAGACGCCTACAATGAGCAGTTCTTC. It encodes CATSEMTDAYNEQFF.

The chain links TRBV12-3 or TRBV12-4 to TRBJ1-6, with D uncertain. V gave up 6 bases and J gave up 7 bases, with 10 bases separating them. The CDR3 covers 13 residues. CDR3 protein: CASSPGPNSPLHF. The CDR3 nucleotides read TGTGCCAGCAGCCCCGGGCCCAATTCACCCCTCCACTTT.

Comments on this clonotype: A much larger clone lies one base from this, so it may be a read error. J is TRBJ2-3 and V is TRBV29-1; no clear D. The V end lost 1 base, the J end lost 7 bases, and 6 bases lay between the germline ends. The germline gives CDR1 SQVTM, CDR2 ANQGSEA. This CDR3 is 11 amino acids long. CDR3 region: CSVEVTHTQYF. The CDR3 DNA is TGCAGCGTTGAAGTCACCCATACGCAGTATTTT.

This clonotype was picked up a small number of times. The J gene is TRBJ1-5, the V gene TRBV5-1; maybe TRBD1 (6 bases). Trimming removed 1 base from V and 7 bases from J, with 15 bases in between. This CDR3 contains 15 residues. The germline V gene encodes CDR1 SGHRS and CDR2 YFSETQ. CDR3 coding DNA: TGCGCCAGCAGCTTGTCAGGGGATGGGGGACAGCCCCAGCATTTT. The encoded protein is CASSLSGDGGQPQHF.

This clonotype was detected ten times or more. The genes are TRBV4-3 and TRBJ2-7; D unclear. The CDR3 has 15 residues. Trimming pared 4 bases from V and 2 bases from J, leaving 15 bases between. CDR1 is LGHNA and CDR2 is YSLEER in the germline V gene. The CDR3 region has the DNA TGCGCCAGCAGCCCGGTCGTAGCAGGAACCTACGAGCAGTACTTC. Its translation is CASSPVVAGTYEQYF.

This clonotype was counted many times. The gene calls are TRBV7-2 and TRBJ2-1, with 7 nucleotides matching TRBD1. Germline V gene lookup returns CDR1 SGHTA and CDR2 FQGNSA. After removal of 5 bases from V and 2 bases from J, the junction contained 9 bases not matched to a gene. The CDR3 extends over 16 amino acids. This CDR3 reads CASSRDSRGPYNEQFF. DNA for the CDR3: TGTGCCAGCAGCCGGGACAGTCGAGGGCCCTACAATGAGCAGTTCTTC.

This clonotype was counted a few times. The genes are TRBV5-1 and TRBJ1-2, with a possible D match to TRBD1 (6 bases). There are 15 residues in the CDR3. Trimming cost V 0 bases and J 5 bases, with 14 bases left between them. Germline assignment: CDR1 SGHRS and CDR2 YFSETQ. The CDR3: CASSLGQAQNYGYTF. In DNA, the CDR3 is TGCGCCAGCAGCTTGGGACAGGCCCAAAATTATGGCTACACCTTC.

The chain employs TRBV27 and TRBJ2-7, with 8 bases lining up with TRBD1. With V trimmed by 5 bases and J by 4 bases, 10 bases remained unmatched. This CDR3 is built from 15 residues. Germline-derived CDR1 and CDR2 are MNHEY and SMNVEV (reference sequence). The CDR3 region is CASSPQDRDSYEQYF. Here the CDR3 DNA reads TGTGCCAGCAGTCCCCAGGACAGGGATAGTTACGAGCAGTACTTC.

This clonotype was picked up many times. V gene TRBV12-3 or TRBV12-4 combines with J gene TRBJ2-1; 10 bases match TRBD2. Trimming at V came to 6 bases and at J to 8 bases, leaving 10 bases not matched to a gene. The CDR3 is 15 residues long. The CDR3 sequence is CASSPQREGYDEQFF. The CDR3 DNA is TGTGCCAGCAGCCCCCAGCGGGAGGGGTACGATGAGCAGTTCTTC.

In DNA, the CDR3 is TGTGCCAGTAGTGGGGGACTAGCAGAGACCGGGGAGCTGTTTTTT. As protein: CASSGGLAETGELFF. This chain joins TRBV19 and TRBJ2-2; 9 bases line up with TRBD2. CDR1 is LNHDA and CDR2 is SQIVND in the germline V gene (reference sequence). V lost 5 bases to trimming and J lost 5 bases; unmatched junction nucleotides: 6. This CDR3 is built from 15 residues.

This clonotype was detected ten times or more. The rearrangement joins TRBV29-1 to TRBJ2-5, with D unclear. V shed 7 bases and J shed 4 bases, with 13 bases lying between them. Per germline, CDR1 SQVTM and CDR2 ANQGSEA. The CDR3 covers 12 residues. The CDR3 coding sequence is TGCAGCGCCCGGCTGGGTCGAGAGACCCAGTACTTC. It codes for CSARLGRETQYF.

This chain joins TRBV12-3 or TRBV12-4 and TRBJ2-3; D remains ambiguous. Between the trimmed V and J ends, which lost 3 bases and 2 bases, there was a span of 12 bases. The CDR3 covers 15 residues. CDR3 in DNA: TGTGCCAGCAGTTTCTCGGCGGAAGTCACAGATACGCAGTATTTT. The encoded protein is CASSFSAEVTDTQYF.

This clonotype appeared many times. CDR3 loop: CASSLRLRTDTQYF. As DNA, the CDR3 is TGTGCCAGCAGCCTCCGACTACGCACAGATACGCAGTATTTT. The gene calls are TRBV5-6 and TRBJ2-3, with a possible D match to TRBD2 (5 bases). The CDR3 contains 14 residues. In germline, CDR1 is SGHDT, CDR2 YYEEEE. Trimming left V 4 bases short and J 1 base short, with 10 bases between.

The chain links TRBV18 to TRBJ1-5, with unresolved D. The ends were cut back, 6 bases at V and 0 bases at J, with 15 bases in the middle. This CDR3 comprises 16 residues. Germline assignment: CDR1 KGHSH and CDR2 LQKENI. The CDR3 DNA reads TGTGCCAGCTCGGGCGGTTTAGGATATAGCAATCAGCCCCAGCATTTT. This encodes CASSGGLGYSNQPQHF. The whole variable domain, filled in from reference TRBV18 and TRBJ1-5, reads NAGVMQNPRHLVRRRGQEARLRCSPMKGHSHVYWYRQLPEEGLKFMVYLQKENIIDESGMPKERFSAEFPKEGPSILRIQQVVRGDSAAYFCASSGGLGYSNQPQHFGDGTRLSIL.

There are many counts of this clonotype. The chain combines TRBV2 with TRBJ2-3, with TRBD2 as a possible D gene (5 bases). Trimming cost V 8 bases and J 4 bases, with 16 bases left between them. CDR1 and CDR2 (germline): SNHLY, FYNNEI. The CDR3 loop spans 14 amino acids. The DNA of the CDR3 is TGTGCCAGCTCACCGGGCGGGTCACCAGATACGCAGTATTTT. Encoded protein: CASSPGGSPDTQYF.

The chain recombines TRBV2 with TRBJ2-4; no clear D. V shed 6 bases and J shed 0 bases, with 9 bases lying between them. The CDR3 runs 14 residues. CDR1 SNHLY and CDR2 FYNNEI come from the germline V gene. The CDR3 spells CASRMDTAKNIQYF. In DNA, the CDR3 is TGTGCCAGCAGGATGGATACAGCCAAAAACATTCAGTACTTC.

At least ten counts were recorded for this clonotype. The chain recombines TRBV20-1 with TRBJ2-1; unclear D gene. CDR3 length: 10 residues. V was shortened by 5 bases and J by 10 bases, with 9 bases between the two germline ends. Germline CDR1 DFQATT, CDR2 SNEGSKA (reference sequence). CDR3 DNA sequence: TGCAGTGCTCCTATCAGGGAGCAGTTCTTC. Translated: CSAPIREQFF.

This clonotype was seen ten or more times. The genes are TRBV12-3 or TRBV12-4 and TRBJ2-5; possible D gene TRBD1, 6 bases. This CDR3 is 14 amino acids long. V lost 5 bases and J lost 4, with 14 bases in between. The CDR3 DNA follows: TGTGCCAGCAGTACCTATGGGACACCAGAGACCCAGTACTTC. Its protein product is CASSTYGTPETQYF.

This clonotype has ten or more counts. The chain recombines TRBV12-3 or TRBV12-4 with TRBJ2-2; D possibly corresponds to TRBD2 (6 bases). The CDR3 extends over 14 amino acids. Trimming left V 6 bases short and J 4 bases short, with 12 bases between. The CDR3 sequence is CASSPGVGTGELFF. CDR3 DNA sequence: TGTGCCAGCAGCCCGGGAGTTGGCACCGGGGAGCTGTTTTTT.

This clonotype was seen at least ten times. Here the CDR3 DNA reads TGCAGCGGTGGAGAGGGAATGAACACTGAAGCTTTCTTT. It codes for CSGGEGMNTEAFF. The chain joins TRBV29-1 to TRBJ1-1; no clear D. The CDR3 runs to 13 residues. The germline CDR1 and CDR2 sequences are SQVTM and ANQGSEA. V was pared by 7 bases and J by 0 bases, with 12 bases between.